These T cell receptor beta chains were read from a single sample in a study of technical replicates of blood from four donors. Sequencing was performed with immunoSEQ multiplex PCR; in TCRdb, only in-frame clones are kept and a portion is missing. The profile shows fewer than 85,000 clones, 95% to 97% of them singletons. Sequencing was performed on T cells isolated from PBMCs. These receptors came from a human donor in good health. Both conserved end residues are part of each CDR3. D genes are given only for firm matches. Not all rows give a size; the values are once, few, many and, for expanded clones, a class.

D,J,size,V,CDR3,DNA
.,TRBJ2-5,.,TRBV2,CASSVASETQYF,TGTGCCAGCAGTGTAGCCTCCGAGACCCAGTACTTC
TRBD2,TRBJ2-7,.,TRBV10-2,CASSGPSGRYEQYF,TGCGCCAGCTCCGGTCCTAGCGGGAGGTACGAGCAGTACTTC
.,TRBJ1-5,.,TRBV29-1,CSVSGYNQPQHF,TGCAGCGTTTCAGGGTACAATCAGCCCCAGCATTTT
TRBD2,TRBJ2-5,.,TRBV11-3,CASSLGHTGTSGQETQYF,TGTGCCAGCAGCTTAGGCCACACCGGGACTAGCGGTCAAGAGACCCAGTACTTC
.,TRBJ2-1,.,TRBV4-1,CASSQEEWEFYNEQFF,TGCGCCAGCAGCCAAGAAGAGTGGGAGTTCTACAATGAGCAGTTCTTC
TRBD1,TRBJ1-1,.,TRBV2,CASNRQGMIEAFF,TGTGCCAGCAATAGACAGGGTATGATCGAAGCTTTCTTT
.,TRBJ1-5,once,TRBV4-2,CASSQDRAEDQPQHF,TGTGCCAGCAGCCAAGATAGGGCGGAGGATCAGCCCCAGCATTTT
.,TRBJ1-1,.,TRBV29-1,CSVRLGGTEAFF,TGCAGCGTACGGTTGGGGGGGACTGAAGCTTTCTTT
.,TRBJ1-1,.,TRBV6-6,CASSYSTGGGPEAFF,TGTGCCAGCAGTTACTCGACGGGGGGTGGCCCTGAAGCTTTCTTT
.,TRBJ2-5,.,TRBV7-6,CASSLGTQGLETQYF,TGTGCCAGCAGCTTAGGTACCCAGGGTCTCGAGACCCAGTACTTC
.,TRBJ2-1,.,TRBV7-9,CASSPIGVDEQFF,TGTGCCAGCAGCCCTATAGGGGTAGACGAGCAGTTCTTC